The 8 T cell receptor beta chains reported below all come from one sample, sequenced in a study of metastatic and nonmetastatic thyroid tumors. TCRdb used MiXCR to call clones anew from the PCR reads. This sample has 15,000 to 20,000 clones, with 30% to 40% found just once. Not a single patient had been given any form of treatment at any point before undergoing thyroid surgery. The source material was blood. These TCRs come from a female donor with papillary thyroid cancer or a benign thyroid nodule (not recorded which). Some clones in this sample may be carry-over from other donors' samples.

This clone is medium-sized (0.01 to 0.1%) in the sample. This rearrangement joins TRBV7-9 to TRBJ2-7, with TRBD2 identical over 12 bases. Germline lookup yields CDR1 SEHNR and CDR2 FQNEAQ (reference sequence). J lost 5 bases, V lost 1 base, and 6 bases had no gene match. This CDR3 contains 16 residues. The CDR3 coding sequence is TGTGCCAGCAGCTTAGGACTAGCGGGAGATCTCGACGAGCAGTACTTC. Translating gives CASSLGLAGDLDEQYF.

The V call is TRBV7-8, the J call TRBJ2-3; 11 bases are shared with TRBD2. The ends lost 3 bases at V and 4 bases at J; junction bases unmatched: 3. CDR1 SGHVS and CDR2 FQNEAQ come from the germline V gene. The CDR3 contains 15 residues. CDR3 sequence: CASSFTSGSADTQYF. As DNA, the CDR3 is TGTGCCAGCAGCTTCACTAGCGGGAGTGCAGATACGCAGTATTTT. Combining the CDR3 with reference TRBV7-8 and TRBJ2-3 gives the whole variable domain GAGVSQSPRYKVAKRGQDVALRCDPISGHVSLFWYQQALGQGPEFLTYFQNEAQLDKSGLPSDRFFAERPEGSVSTLKIQRTQQEDSAVYLCASSFTSGSADTQYFGPGTRLTVL.

This clone occurred a few times. The chain couples TRBV6-1 to TRBJ2-5; 7 bases fit TRBD2. V lost 7 bases and J lost 5; bases outside the gene matches: 1. Germline V gene lookup returns CDR1 MNHNS and CDR2 SASEGT. CDR3 length: 11 amino acids. CDR3 sequence: CASKGGETQYF. The DNA of the CDR3 is TGTGCCAGCAAGGGAGGGGAGACCCAGTACTTC.

This clone was seen only a few times. The V gene is TRBV6-5, the J gene TRBJ1-2; no definite D call. Germline V gene data show CDR1 as MNHEY and CDR2 as SVGAGI. This CDR3 comprises 11 residues. The germline V and J ends were trimmed by 6 bases and 6 bases, with 8 bases remaining between them. The CDR3 loop reads CASSLNDGYTF. The CDR3 DNA sequence: TGTGCCAGCAGCTTAAACGATGGCTACACCTTC.

The table lists this clone with many counts. This chain joins TRBV5-4 and TRBJ1-2; 8 positions match TRBD1. The germline V gene has CDR1 SGHNT and CDR2 YYREEE (reference sequence). This CDR3 has 14 amino acids. V trimming: 4 bases; J trimming: 3 bases; junction bases outside the gene matches: 5. The CDR3 bases are TGTGCCAGCAGCCACACGGACAGGGACTATGGCTACACCTTC. This encodes CASSHTDRDYGYTF.

This clone ranks as medium-sized. This rearrangement joins TRBV6-1 to TRBJ2-5, with 8 bases identical to TRBD1. With 6 bases clipped from V and 3 bases from J, the junction kept 9 bases outside the gene matches. Germline CDR1 is MNHNS and CDR2 is SASEGT. The CDR3 has 15 amino acids. The CDR3 region is CASSRGQGGKETQYF. The CDR3 nucleotides read TGTGCCAGCAGCCGTGGACAGGGAGGTAAAGAGACCCAGTACTTC.

The rearrangement links TRBV11-2 to TRBJ2-7; no clear D gene. The CDR3 length is 13 residues. V lost 2 bases, J lost 4 bases, and 9 bases lay in between. Germline lookup yields CDR1 SGHAT and CDR2 FQNNGV. The CDR3 nucleotides read TGTGCCAGCAGCTTATCAGCTCGATACGAGCAGTACTTC. This sequence encodes CASSLSARYEQYF.

The chain joins TRBV3-1 to TRBJ1-1, with D perhaps matching TRBD1 (5 bases). The V gene's germline CDR1 is LGHDT and CDR2 YNNKEL (reference sequence). The CDR3 consists of 19 residues. Trimming pared 6 bases from V and 1 base from J, leaving 27 bases between. CDR3 in amino acids: CASSPGGGVWSGQNTEAFF. Here the CDR3 DNA reads TGTGCCAGCAGTCCAGGTGGGGGGGTGTGGTCTGGGCAGAACACTGAAGCTTTCTTT. The full variable domain, in which reference TRBV3-1 and TRBJ1-1 provide the parts outside the CDR3, is DTAVSQTPKYLVTQMGNDKSIKCEQNLGHDTMYWYKQDSKKFLKIMFSYNNKELIINETVPNRFSPKSPDKAHLNLHINSLELGDSAVYFCASSPGGGVWSGQNTEAFFGQGTRLTVV.